This TCR beta chain was obtained from a study of blood T cells in healthy people across ages. General observations from the study: The diversity estimates, figures obtained from one million T cells, were considered underestimates. The study found more naive CD4+ cells and higher diversity in long-lived than aged donors. The recorded TCR beta diversity per million T cells decreased in a roughly linear manner with age.

This clonotype was seen only a few times. The antigen is not known. Germline lookup yields CDR1 SGHTA and CDR2 FQGNSA. The V gene end was trimmed by 8 bases and the J gene end by 7 bases; junction bases not matched to a gene: 9. This CDR3 spans 13 amino acids. Sample-barcoded 5' priming and a J-beta primer mix drove a second PCR of 7 to 11 cycles. MiXCR, applied by TCRdb to the 5' RACE reads, yields one record per CDR3 protein. The sample holds around 1,800,000 distinct CDR3 sequences; about two fifths are singletons and the top ten take 20% to 25%. The donors, healthy Caucasians from Russia, were aged roughly 6 to 95.

The J gene is TRBJ1-1, the V gene TRBV7-2; TRBD1 aligns across 8 bases. This TCR was recovered from a human donor in good health. The sequencing sample was made of blood. CDR3 coding DNA: TGTGCCAGCTCCCGGACAGGGATCCATGAAGCTTTCTTT. Translating it yields CASSRTGIHEAFF.